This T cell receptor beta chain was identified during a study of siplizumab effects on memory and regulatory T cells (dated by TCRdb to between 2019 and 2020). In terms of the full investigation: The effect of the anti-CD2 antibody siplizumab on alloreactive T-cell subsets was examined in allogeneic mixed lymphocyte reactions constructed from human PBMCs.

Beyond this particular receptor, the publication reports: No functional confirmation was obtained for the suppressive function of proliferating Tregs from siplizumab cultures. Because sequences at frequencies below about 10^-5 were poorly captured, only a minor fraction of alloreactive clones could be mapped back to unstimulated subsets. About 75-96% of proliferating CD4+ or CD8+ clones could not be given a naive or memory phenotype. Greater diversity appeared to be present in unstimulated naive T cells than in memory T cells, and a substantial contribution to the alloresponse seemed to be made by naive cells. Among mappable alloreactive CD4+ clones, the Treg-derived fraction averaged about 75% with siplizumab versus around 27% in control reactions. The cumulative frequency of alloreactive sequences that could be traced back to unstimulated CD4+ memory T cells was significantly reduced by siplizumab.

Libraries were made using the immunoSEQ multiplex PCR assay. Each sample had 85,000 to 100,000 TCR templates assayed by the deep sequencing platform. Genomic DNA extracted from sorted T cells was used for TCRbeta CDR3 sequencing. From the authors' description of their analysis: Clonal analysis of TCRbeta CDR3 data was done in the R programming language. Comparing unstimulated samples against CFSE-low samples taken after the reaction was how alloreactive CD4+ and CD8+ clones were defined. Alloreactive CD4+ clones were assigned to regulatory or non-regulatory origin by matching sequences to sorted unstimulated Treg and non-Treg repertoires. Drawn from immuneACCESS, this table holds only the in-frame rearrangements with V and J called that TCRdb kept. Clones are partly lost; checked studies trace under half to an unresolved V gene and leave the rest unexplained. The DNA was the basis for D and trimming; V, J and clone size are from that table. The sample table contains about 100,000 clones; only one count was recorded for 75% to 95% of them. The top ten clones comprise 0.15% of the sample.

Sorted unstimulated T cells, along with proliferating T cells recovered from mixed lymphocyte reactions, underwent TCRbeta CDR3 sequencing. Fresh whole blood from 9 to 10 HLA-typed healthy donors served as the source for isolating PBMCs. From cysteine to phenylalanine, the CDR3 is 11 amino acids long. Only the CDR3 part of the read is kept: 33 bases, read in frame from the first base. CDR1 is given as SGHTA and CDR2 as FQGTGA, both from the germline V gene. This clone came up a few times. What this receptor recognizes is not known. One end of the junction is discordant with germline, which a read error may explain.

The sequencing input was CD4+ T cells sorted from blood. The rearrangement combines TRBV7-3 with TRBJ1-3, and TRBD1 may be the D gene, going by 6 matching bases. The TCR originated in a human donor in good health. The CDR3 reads CSGASGNTIYF. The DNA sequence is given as TGCTCGGGGGCTTCTGGAAACACCATATATTTT.